What follows is one T cell receptor (beta chain) and its context. What it recognizes is unknown. The 5'RACE method, run with constant-segment primers, produced TCR alpha and TCR beta cDNA libraries (carrying sample barcodes and UMIs). TCRdb re-called the 5' RACE reads with MiXCR, one entry per CDR3 protein. Of just under 550,000 distinct CDR3 sequences detected, about a fifth appear once; the ten largest clones hold approximately 12%. The data originate from a study of T-cell memory formation after mild COVID-19. Background on the study: The study found TCR clusters largely donor specific.

Points from the study as a whole: Of the contracting clones, CD4+ ones lay mainly in CM and EM, and CD8+ ones in EMRA. While clones contracting from day 15 to 85 were balanced between CD4 and CD8, later expanders leaned CD4+.

Germline V gene data show CDR1 as SGHTA and CDR2 as FQGNSA. The J segment lost 5 bases and the V segment lost 5 bases, leaving 9 bases of the junction unmatched. This CDR3 has 15 residues. The receptor comes from an adult woman who had mild COVID-19 (a few samples of this study predate the infection). Cell type and time point are not known. The chain couples TRBV7-2 to TRBJ1-3; 7 nucleotides match TRBD1. Specimen: PBMCs or a T cell subset sorted from them (not recorded which). Here the CDR3 reads CASSPQTGSRNTIYF. CDR3 bases: TGTGCCAGCAGCCCCCAGACAGGGAGCAGAAACACCATATATTTT.